These 24 T cell receptor beta chains share one sample of origin, sequenced in a study of long-term antiretroviral therapy in people with HIV. Run at survey level, the immunoSEQ assay was version v3.0. TCRdb keeps only in-frame clones here, not all; method: immunoSEQ multiplex PCR. Of over 40,000 clones detected, 94% appear once; the ten largest clones hold approximately 2.2%. Source: unsorted PBMCs, taken approximately 9.5 years after starting antiretroviral therapy. All receptors come from a man aged 25-45 years with HIV.

The chain uses TRBV10-3 and TRBJ1-2; TRBD1 matches 8 bases. The germline V gene encodes CDR1 ENHRY and CDR2 SYGVKD. CDR3 length: 14 residues. The V gene end was trimmed by 6 bases and the J gene end by 2 bases; junction bases not matched to a gene: 5. The CDR3 loop reads CAISEDRDNYGYTF. CDR3 bases: TGTGCCATCAGCGAGGACAGGGACAACTATGGCTACACCTTC.

This rearrangement joins TRBV6-5 to TRBJ2-7; D remains unclear. The germline gives CDR1 MNHEY, CDR2 SVGAGI. Trimming removed 7 bases from V and 3 bases from J, with 13 bases in between. This CDR3 is 13 amino acids long. CDR3 DNA sequence: TGTGCCAGCACCAAGAGGCCAAACTACGAGCAGTACTTC. This translates into CASTKRPNYEQYF.

The J gene is TRBJ2-3, the V gene TRBV7-9; perhaps TRBD2 as D (6 bases). Germline V gene data show CDR1 as SEHNR and CDR2 as FQNEAQ (reference sequence). Trimming took 2 bases from V and 2 from J, leaving 11 bases between them. This CDR3 is 15 amino acids long. The CDR3 region has the DNA TGTGCCAGCAGCTTATTTGGGGGGACCACAGATACGCAGTATTTT. The encoded protein is CASSLFGGTTDTQYF.

The rearrangement uses TRBV28 and TRBJ2-2; TRBD2 might be the D (6 bases). The CDR3 is 17 amino acids. Per the germline V gene, CDR1 is MDHEN and CDR2 is SYDVKM. V gave up 6 bases and J gave up 5 bases, with 22 bases separating them. Here the CDR3 DNA reads TGTGCCAGCAGGTCCTCCGGGACGGCTCGGGGGACCGGGGAGCTGTTTTTT. This codes for CASRSSGTARGTGELFF.

The V call is TRBV7-6, the J call TRBJ2-1; D unresolved. There are 13 residues in the CDR3. The V gene's germline CDR1 is SGHVS and CDR2 FNYEAQ. Between the trimmed V and J ends, which lost 2 bases and 6 bases, there was a span of 8 bases. CDR3 protein: CASSLKGGNEQFF. The DNA of the CDR3 is TGTGCCAGCAGCTTAAAAGGTGGCAATGAGCAGTTCTTC.

The chain has TRBV10-2 and TRBJ1-1, with D unclear. V gave up 3 bases and J gave up 6 bases, with 23 bases separating them. Germline loops: CDR1 WSHSY, CDR2 SAAADI. This CDR3 has 17 residues. CDR3 nucleotides: TGCGCCAGCAGTGATTGGGGAAGAGGTGTGACGGGCGCTGAAGCTTTCTTT. This encodes CASSDWGRGVTGAEAFF.

The chain joins TRBV2 to TRBJ1-1; D might be TRBD1 (5 bases). The germline CDR1 and CDR2 sequences are SNHLY and FYNNEI. The ends were cut back, 10 bases at V and 1 base at J, with 19 bases in the middle. The CDR3 extends over 15 amino acids. Here the CDR3 DNA reads TGTGCCACCACTAGTGGGGCGAGGTCGAACACTGAAGCTTTCTTT. Protein sequence: CATTSGARSNTEAFF.

V and J are TRBV5-1 and TRBJ1-1; 8 bases agree with TRBD1. The germline V gene encodes CDR1 SGHRS and CDR2 YFSETQ. The length of the CDR3 is 16 residues. The V gene end was trimmed by 0 bases and the J gene end by 5 bases; junction bases not matched to a gene: 9. The CDR3 coding sequence is TGCGCCAGCAGCTTGGGCCCTCAGGGGGCAGGGACTGAAGCTTTCTTT. As protein: CASSLGPQGAGTEAFF.

V usage is TRBV19 and J usage is TRBJ1-4; D perhaps matches TRBD1 (5 bases). The germline V gene encodes CDR1 LNHDA and CDR2 SQIVND (reference sequence). The CDR3 contains 15 residues. V was pared by 3 bases and J by 6 bases, with 14 bases between. The CDR3 nucleotides are TGTGCCAGTAGTATCATCACCCAGGGTTATGAAAAACTGTTTTTT. This sequence encodes CASSIITQGYEKLFF.

The CDR3 nucleotides read TGTGCCAGCAGCGTAGCAGGGGGCGGGACTAGCGTGGCAGATACGCAGTATTTT. This translates into CASSVAGGGTSVADTQYF. The chain combines TRBV9 with TRBJ2-3, with 10 positions matching TRBD2. Germline V gene sequence: CDR1 SGDLS, CDR2 YYNGEE. After removal of 0 bases from V and 4 bases from J, the junction contained 11 bases not matched to a gene. This CDR3 comprises 18 residues. The complete variable domain, with remaining parts taken from reference TRBV9 and TRBJ2-3, reads DSGVTQTPKHLITATGQRVTLRCSPRSGDLSVYWYQQSLDQGLQFLIQYYNGEERAKGNILERFSAQQFPDLHSELNLSSLELGDSALYFCASSVAGGGTSVADTQYFGPGTRLTVL.

J is TRBJ1-4 and V is TRBV5-1, with 8 bases aligning to TRBD1. Per germline, CDR1 SGHRS and CDR2 YFSETQ. The CDR3 spans 13 residues. J lost 7 bases, V lost 5 bases, and 4 bases had no gene match. Written as DNA, the CDR3 is TGCGCCAGCAGGACAGGGGCTACTGAAAAACTGTTTTTT. As protein: CASRTGATEKLFF.

The chain carries TRBV12-5 and TRBJ2-7; no clear D. V lost 11 bases to trimming and J lost 4 bases, with 51 bases between them. The CDR3 spans 24 residues. Germline values: CDR1 LGHNT, CDR2 FRNRAP. As DNA, the CDR3 is TGTGCTCCCCCCCAAGGAACTTCTATGCCCTATAGAACCACAAAAAGCCCGCAGAAATACGAGCAGTACGTC. This codes for CAPPQGTSMPYRTTKSPQKYEQYV.

This sequence joins TRBV15 and TRBJ2-2, with D perhaps TRBD1 (5 bases). V was cut by 0 bases and J by 7 bases, with 12 bases left in between. The CDR3 runs to 15 residues. Germline CDR1 is LNHNV and CDR2 is YYDKDF (reference sequence). CDR3 in DNA: TGTGCCACCAGCAGAGAAAACAGGCTTGGCGGGGAGCTGTTTTTT. Translating gives CATSRENRLGGELFF.

The J gene is TRBJ1-1, the V gene TRBV7-9; 10 positions match TRBD1. The germline gives CDR1 SEHNR, CDR2 FQNEAQ (reference sequence). Germline trimming cut 5 bases from V and 7 bases from J; bases unmatched to any gene: 4. The CDR3 sequence is 13 residues long. This CDR3 reads CASSLTGGVEAFF. CDR3 DNA sequence: TGTGCCAGCAGCCTGACAGGGGGCGTTGAAGCTTTCTTT.

The chain links TRBV19 to TRBJ1-1, with D possibly being TRBD1 (5 bases). Germline V gene data show CDR1 as LNHDA and CDR2 as SQIVND (reference sequence). V lost 4 bases to trimming and J lost 5 bases, with 17 bases between them. The CDR3 loop spans 15 amino acids. This CDR3 reads CASSSRWQGRTEAFF. For the CDR3, the DNA is TGTGCCAGTAGTAGTCGTTGGCAGGGAAGAACTGAAGCTTTCTTT.

The chain carries TRBV7-8 and TRBJ1-1; no reliable D call. CDR1 is SGHVS, CDR2 FQNEAQ, per germline. The CDR3 runs to 13 residues. V was pared by 3 bases and J by 0 bases, with 5 bases between. Written as DNA, the CDR3 is TGTGCCAGCAGCTTCCTGTTGAACACTGAAGCTTTCTTT. It encodes CASSFLLNTEAFF.

Notes on this clone: One end of the junction fails to match germline, which may point to a read error. This chain connects TRBV6-1 to TRBJ1-5; D uncertain. Germline loops: CDR1 MNHNS, CDR2 SASEGT. The CDR3 spans 11 residues. The CDR3 DNA follows: TGTGCCAGCAGTGGTCCAGCCGAGCGGTATTTT. Translating gives CASSGPAERYF.

The gene calls are TRBV5-1 and TRBJ2-1, with a weak D call TRBD1 (5 bases). Germline values: CDR1 SGHRS, CDR2 YFSETQ. This CDR3 has 16 residues. The germline V and J ends were trimmed by 4 bases and 0 bases, with 14 bases remaining between them. The CDR3 region is CASSLVDISSYNEQFF. CDR3 sequence (DNA): TGCGCCAGCAGCCTGGTGGACATTAGCTCCTACAATGAGCAGTTCTTC. Combining the CDR3 with reference TRBV5-1 and TRBJ2-1 gives the whole variable domain KAGVTQTPRYLIKTRGQQVTLSCSPISGHRSVSWYQQTPGQGLQFLFEYFSETQRNKGNFPGRFSGRQFSNSRSEMNVSTLELGDSALYLCASSLVDISSYNEQFFGPGTRLTVL.

The chain is built from TRBV2 and TRBJ1-1; the D is unclear. V was pared by 3 bases and J by 3 bases, with 11 bases between. Germline V CDR1 and CDR2: SNHLY, FYNNEI. The CDR3 sequence is 14 residues long. CDR3 coding DNA: TGTGCCAGCAGTGACCCCCATCCGGACACTGAAGCTTTCTTT. Translation: CASSDPHPDTEAFF.

This chain links TRBV6-1 with TRBJ2-2; D possibly corresponds to TRBD1 (6 bases). The germline gives CDR1 MNHNS, CDR2 SASEGT. The length of the CDR3 is 15 residues. V lost 8 bases, J lost 0 bases, and 13 bases lay in between. CDR3 coding DNA: TGTGCCAGCCGTACAGGGACATCGAACACCGGGGAGCTGTTTTTT. Translated, it gives CASRTGTSNTGELFF.

The CDR3 region has the DNA TGTGCCAGCAGCCCAGGAGCCCCTAGCGGGGGGATCACAGATACGCAGTATTTT. Encoded protein: CASSPGAPSGGITDTQYF. The rearrangement uses TRBV4-2 and TRBJ2-3, with 11 bases aligning to TRBD2. This CDR3 is built from 18 residues. CDR1 LGHNA and CDR2 YNFKEQ come from the germline V gene. J lost 2 bases, V lost 4 bases, and 11 bases had no gene match.

The chain combines TRBV7-9 with TRBJ2-5, with a possible D match to TRBD2 (7 bases). CDR3 length: 14 amino acids. The V gene lost 4 bases and the J gene lost 5 bases, with 14 bases spanning the gap. Per the germline V gene, CDR1 is SEHNR and CDR2 is FQNEAQ (reference sequence). The CDR3 nucleotides read TGTGCCAGCAGCTCGTCGGGGGGCGTCGAGACCCAGTACTTC. Amino acid sequence: CASSSSGGVETQYF.

The chain joins TRBV11-2 to TRBJ1-6; no reliable D call. V lost 8 bases to trimming and J lost 10 bases, with 12 bases between them. CDR3 length: 12 amino acids. Germline V gene sequence: CDR1 SGHAT, CDR2 FQNNGV. This CDR3 reads CASGEQRSPLHF. CDR3 coding DNA: TGTGCCAGCGGGGAACAGCGGTCACCCCTCCACTTT.

The chain is built from TRBV6-5 and TRBJ2-2, with 7 bases that match TRBD2. The CDR3 covers 15 residues. Germline lookup yields CDR1 MNHEY and CDR2 SVGAGI. J lost 4 bases, V lost 0 bases, and 2 bases had no gene match. The CDR3 DNA reads as TGTGCCAGCAGTTACTCGGGGGGGGTCACCGGGGAGCTGTTTTTT. As protein: CASSYSGGVTGELFF.